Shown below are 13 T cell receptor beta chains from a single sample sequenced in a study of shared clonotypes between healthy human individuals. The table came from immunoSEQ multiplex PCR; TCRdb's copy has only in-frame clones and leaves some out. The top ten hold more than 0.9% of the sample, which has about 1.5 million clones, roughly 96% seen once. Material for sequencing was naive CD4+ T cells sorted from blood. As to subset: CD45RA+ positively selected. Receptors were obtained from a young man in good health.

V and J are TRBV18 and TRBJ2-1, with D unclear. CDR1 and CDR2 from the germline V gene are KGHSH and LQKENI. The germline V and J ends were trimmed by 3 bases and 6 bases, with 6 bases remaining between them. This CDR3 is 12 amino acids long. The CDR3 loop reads CASSPTPNEQFF. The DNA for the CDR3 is TGTGCCAGCTCACCCACCCCCAATGAGCAGTTCTTC.

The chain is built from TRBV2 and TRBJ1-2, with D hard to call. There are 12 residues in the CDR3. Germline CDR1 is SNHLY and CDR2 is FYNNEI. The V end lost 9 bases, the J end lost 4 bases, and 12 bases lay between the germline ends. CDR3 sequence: CASEVITYGYTF. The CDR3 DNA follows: TGTGCCAGTGAGGTCATTACCTATGGCTACACCTTC.

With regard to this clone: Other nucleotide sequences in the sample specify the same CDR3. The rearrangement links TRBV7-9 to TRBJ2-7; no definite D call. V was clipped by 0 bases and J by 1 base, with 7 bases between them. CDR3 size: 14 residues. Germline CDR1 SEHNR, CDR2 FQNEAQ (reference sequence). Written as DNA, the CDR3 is TGTGCCAGCAGCTTAGCTGGCAGGTCCTACGAGCAGTACTTC. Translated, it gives CASSLAGRSYEQYF.

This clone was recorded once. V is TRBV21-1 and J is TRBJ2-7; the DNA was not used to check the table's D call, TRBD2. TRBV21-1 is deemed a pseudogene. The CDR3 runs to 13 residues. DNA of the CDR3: TGTGCCAGCAGAACTAGCGGCCCCTACGAGCAGTACTTC. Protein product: CASRTSGPYEQYF.

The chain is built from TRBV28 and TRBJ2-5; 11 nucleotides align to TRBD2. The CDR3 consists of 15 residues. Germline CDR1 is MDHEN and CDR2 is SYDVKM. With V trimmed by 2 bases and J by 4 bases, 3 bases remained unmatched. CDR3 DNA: TGTGCCAGCAGTTTAGCTCTAGCGGGAGGAGAGACCCAGTACTTC. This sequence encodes CASSLALAGGETQYF.

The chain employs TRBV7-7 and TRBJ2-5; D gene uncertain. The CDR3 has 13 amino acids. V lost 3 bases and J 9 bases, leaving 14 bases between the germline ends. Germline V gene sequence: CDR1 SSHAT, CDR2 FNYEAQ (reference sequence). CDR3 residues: CASSLGTHSAQYF. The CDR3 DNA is TGTGCCAGCAGCTTGGGCACCCACTCGGCCCAGTACTTC.

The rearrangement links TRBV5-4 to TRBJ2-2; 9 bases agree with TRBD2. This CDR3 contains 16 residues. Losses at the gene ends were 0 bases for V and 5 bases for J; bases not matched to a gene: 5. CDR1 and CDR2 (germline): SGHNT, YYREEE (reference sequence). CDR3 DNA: TGTGCCAGCAGCTTGGCCGCGGCGGGAGGGACCGGGGAGCTGTTTTTT. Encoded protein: CASSLAAAGGTGELFF.

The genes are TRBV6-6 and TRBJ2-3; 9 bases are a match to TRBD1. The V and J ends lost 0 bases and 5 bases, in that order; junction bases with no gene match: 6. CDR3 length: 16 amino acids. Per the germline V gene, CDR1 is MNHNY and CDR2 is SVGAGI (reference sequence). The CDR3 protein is CASSYSGQGRGDTQYF. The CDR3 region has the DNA TGTGCCAGCAGTTACTCGGGACAGGGTCGTGGAGATACGCAGTATTTT.

CDR3 loop: CASSVGGGVANTGELFF. The CDR3 DNA reads TGTGCCAGCAGCGTAGGGGGCGGGGTCGCGAACACCGGGGAGCTGTTTTTT. The chain combines TRBV9 with TRBJ2-2; tentative D call: TRBD2 (6 bases). This CDR3 is 17 amino acids long. Trimming left V 0 bases short and J 0 bases short, with 12 bases between. The germline V gene encodes CDR1 SGDLS and CDR2 YYNGEE.

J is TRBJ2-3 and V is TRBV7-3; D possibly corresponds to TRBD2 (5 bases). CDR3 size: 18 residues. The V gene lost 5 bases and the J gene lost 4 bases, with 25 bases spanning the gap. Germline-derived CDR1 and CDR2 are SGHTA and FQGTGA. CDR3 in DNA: TGTGCCAGCAGCCCCCAGCCCCCTAGCTGGATAATCCCAGATACGCAGTATTTT. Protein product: CASSPQPPSWIIPDTQYF.

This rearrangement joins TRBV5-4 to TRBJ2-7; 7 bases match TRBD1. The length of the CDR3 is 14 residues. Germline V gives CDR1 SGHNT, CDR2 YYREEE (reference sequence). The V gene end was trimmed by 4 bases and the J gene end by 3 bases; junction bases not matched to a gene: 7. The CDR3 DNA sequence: TGTGCCAGCAGCCCTGGACAGGCGCGCTACGAGCAGTACTTC. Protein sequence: CASSPGQARYEQYF.

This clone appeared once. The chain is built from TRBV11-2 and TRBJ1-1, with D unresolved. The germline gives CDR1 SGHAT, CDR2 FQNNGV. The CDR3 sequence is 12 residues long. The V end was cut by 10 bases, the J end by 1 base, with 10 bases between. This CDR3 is CATRGGNTEAFF. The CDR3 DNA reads TGTGCCACCCGTGGAGGGAACACTGAAGCTTTCTTT.

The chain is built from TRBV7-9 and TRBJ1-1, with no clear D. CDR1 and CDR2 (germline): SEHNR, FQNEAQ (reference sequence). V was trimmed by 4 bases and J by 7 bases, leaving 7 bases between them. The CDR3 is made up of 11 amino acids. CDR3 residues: CASSSLNEAFF. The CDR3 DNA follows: TGTGCCAGCAGCTCGCTGAATGAAGCTTTCTTT.